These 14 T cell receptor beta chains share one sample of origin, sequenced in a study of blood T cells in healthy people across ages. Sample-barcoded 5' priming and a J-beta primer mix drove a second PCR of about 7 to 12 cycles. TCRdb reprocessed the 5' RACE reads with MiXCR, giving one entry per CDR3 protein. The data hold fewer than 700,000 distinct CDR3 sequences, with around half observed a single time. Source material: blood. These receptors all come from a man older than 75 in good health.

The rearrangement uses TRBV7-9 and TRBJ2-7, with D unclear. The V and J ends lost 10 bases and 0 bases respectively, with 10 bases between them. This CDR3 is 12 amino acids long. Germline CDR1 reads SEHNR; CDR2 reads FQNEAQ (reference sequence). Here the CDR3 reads CATTPDSYEQYF. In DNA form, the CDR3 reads TGTGCCACAACCCCCGACTCCTACGAGCAGTACTTC. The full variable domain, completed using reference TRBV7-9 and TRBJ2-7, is DTGVSQNPRHKITKRGQNVTFRCDPISEHNRLYWYRQTLGQGPEFLTYFQNEAQLEKSRLLSDRFSAERPKGSFSTLEIQRTEQGDSAMYLCATTPDSYEQYFGPGTRLTVT.

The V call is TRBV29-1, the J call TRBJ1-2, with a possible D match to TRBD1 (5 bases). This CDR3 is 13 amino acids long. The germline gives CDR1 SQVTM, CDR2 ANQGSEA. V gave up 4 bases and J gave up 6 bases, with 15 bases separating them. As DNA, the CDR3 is TGCAGCGTTGTTGGGCAGGGATTAAATGGCTACACCTTC. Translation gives CSVVGQGLNGYTF.

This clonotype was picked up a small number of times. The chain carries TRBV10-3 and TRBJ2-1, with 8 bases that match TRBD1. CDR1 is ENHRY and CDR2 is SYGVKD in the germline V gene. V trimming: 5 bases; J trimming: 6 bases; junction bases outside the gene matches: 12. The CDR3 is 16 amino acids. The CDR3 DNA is TGTGCCATCAGTACAACTCAGGGGGCGCCCACCAATGAGCAGTTCTTC. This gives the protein CAISTTQGAPTNEQFF.

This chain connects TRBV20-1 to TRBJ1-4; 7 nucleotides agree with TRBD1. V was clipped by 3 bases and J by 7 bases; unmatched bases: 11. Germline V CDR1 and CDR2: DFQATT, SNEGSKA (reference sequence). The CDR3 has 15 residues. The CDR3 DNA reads TGCAGTGCTAGGGGGCTGGACAGGTTAGGTGAAAAACTGTTTTTT. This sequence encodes CSARGLDRLGEKLFF.

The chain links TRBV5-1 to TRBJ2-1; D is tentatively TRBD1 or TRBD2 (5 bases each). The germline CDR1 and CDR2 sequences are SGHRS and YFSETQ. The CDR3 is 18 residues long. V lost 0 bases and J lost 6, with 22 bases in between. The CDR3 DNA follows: TGCGCCAGCAGCTTGGTGGCAGGGTCCCTCCGGGGTTCCAATGAGCAGTTCTTC. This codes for CASSLVAGSLRGSNEQFF.

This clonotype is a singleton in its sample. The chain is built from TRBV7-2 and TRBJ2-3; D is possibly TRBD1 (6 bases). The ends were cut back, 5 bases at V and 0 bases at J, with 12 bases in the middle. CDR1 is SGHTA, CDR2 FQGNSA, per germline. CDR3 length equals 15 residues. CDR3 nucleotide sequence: TGTGCCAGCAGCCCACGGACAGCAAGCACAGATACGCAGTATTTT. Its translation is CASSPRTASTDTQYF.

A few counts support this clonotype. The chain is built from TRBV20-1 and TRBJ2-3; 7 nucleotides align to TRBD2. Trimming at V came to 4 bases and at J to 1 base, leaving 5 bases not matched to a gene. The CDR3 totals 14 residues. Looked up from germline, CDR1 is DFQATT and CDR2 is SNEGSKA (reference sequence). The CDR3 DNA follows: TGCAGTGCTATCGCGGGGGATGGCACAGATACGCAGTATTTT. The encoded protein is CSAIAGDGTDTQYF.

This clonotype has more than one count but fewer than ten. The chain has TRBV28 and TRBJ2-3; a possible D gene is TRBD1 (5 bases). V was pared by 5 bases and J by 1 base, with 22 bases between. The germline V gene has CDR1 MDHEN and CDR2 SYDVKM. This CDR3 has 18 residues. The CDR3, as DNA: TGTGCCAGCAGTCTCGACTGGGTTCAGGGCAGGGGCACAGATACGCAGTATTTT. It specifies CASSLDWVQGRGTDTQYF.

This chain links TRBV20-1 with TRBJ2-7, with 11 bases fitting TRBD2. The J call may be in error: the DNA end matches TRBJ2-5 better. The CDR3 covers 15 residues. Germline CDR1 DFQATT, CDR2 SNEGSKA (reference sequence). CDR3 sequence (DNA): TGCAGTGCTAGGCCTAGCGGGAGGTCACAAGAGACCCAGTACTTC. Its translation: CSARPSGRSQETQYF.

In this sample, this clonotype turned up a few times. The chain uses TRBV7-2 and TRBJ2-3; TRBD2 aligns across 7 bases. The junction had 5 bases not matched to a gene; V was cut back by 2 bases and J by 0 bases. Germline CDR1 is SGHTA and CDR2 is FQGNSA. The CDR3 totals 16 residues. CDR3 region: CASSLLADSSTDTQYF. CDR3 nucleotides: TGTGCCAGCAGCTTACTAGCGGATTCTAGCACAGATACGCAGTATTTT.

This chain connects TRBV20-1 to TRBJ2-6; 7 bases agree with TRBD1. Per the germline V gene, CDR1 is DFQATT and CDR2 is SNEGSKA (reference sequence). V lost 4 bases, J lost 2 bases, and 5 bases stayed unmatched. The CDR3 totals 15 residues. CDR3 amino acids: CSATEGATGANVLTF. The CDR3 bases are TGCAGTGCTACTGAGGGGGCAACTGGGGCCAACGTCCTGACTTTC.

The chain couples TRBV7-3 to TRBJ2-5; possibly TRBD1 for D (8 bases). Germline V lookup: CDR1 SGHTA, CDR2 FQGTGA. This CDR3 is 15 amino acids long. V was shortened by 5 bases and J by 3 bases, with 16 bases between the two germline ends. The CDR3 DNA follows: TGTGCCAGCAGCCAAACTACAGGGGGGGAAGAGACCCAGTACTTC. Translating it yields CASSQTTGGEETQYF.

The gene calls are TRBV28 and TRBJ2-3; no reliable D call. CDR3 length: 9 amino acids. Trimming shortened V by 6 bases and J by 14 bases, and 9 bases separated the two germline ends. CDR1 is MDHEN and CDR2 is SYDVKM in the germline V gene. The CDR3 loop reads CASSPKRYF. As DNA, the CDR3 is TGTGCCAGCAGCCCGAAGCGGTATTTT.

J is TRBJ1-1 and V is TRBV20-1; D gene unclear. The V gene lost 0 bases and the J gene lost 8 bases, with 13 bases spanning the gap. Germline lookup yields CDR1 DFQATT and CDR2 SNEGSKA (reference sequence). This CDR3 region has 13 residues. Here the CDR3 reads CSARDGHVNEAFF. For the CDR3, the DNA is TGCAGTGCTAGAGATGGGCATGTCAACGAAGCTTTCTTT.